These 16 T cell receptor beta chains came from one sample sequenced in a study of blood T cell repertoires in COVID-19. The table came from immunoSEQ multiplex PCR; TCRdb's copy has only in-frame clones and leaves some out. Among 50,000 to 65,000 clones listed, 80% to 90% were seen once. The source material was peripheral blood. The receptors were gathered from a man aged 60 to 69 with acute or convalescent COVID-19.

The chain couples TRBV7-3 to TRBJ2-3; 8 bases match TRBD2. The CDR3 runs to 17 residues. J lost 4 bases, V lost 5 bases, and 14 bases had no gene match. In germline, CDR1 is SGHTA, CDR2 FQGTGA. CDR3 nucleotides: TGTGCCAGCAGCCATTCTCGTACGGGGGGGCCTCCAGATACGCAGTATTTT. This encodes CASSHSRTGGPPDTQYF.

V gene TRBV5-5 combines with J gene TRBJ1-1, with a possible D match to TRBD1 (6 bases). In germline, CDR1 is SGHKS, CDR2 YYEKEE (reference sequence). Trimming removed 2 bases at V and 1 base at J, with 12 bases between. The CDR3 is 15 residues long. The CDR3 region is CASSFVTGPNTEAFF. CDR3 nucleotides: TGTGCCAGCAGCTTCGTTACAGGGCCGAACACTGAAGCTTTCTTT.

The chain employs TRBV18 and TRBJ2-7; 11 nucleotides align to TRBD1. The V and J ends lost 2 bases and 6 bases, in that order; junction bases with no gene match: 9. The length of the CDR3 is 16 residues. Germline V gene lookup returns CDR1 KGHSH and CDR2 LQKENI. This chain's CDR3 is CASSPAGQGASSEQYF. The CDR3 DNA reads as TGTGCCAGCTCACCAGCCGGACAGGGGGCTTCGTCCGAGCAGTACTTC.

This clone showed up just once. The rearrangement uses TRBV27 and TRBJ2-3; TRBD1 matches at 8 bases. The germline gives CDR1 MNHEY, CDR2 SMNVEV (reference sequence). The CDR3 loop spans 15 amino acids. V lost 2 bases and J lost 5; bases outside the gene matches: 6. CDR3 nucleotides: TGTGCCAGCAGTTTACAGGGGGCGCGGGTAGATACGCAGTATTTT. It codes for CASSLQGARVDTQYF.

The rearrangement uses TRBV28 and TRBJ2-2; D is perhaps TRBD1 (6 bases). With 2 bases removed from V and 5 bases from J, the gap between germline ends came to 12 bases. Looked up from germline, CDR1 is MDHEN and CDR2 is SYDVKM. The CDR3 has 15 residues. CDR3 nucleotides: TGTGCCAGCAGTTTAGGTAGCCAGGGGACCGGGGAGCTGTTTTTT. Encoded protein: CASSLGSQGTGELFF.

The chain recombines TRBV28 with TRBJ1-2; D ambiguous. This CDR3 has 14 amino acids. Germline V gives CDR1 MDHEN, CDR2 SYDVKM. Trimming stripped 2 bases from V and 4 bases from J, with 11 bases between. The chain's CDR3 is CASSLGREIYGYTF. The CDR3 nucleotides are TGTGCCAGCAGTTTAGGGCGGGAAATCTATGGCTACACCTTC.

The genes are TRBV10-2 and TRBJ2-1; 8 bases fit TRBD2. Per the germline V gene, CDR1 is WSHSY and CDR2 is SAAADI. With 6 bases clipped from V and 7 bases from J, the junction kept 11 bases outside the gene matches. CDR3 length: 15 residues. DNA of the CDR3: TGCGCCAGCAGGGAGACTAGCGCTAAAGGGAATGAGCAGTTCTTC. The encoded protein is CASRETSAKGNEQFF.

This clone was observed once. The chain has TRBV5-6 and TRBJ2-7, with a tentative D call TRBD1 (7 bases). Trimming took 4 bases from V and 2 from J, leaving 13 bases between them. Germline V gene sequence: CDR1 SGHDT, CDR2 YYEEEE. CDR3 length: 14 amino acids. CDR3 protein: CASSAGQSPYEQYF. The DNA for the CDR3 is TGTGCCAGCAGCGCGGGACAGAGTCCCTACGAGCAGTACTTC.

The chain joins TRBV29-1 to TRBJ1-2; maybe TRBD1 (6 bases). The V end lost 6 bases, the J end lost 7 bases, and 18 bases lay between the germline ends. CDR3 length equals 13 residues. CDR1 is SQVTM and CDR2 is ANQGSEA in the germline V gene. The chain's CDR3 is CSVKTGSQLGYTF. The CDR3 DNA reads TGCAGCGTGAAGACAGGTTCCCAGCTTGGCTACACCTTC.

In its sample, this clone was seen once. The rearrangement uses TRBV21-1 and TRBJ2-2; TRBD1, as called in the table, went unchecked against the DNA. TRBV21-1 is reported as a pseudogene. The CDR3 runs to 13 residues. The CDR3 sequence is CASTVLGQGKLFF. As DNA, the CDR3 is TGTGCCAGCACCGTCCTGGGACAGGGAAAGCTGTTTTTT.

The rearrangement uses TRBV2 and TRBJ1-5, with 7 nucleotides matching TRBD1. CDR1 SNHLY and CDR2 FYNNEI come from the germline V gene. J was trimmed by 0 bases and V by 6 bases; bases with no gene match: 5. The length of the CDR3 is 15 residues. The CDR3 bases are TGTGCCAGCAGCCCGGACAGGATTAGCAATCAGCCCCAGCATTTT. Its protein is CASSPDRISNQPQHF.

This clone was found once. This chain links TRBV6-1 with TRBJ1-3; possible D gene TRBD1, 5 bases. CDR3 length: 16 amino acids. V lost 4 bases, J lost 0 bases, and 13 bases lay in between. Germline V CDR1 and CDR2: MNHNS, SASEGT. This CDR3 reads CASSVLAGNSGNTIYF. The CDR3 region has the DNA TGTGCCAGCAGTGTTTTAGCAGGGAACTCTGGAAACACCATATATTTT.

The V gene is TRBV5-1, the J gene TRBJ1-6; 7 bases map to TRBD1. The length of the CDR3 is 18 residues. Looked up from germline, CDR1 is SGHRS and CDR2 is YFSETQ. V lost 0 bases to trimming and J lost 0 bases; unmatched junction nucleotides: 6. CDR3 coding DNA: TGCGCCAGCAGCTTGGGGGGACAGTTCTCCTCCTATAATTCACCCCTCCACTTT. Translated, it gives CASSLGGQFSSYNSPLHF.

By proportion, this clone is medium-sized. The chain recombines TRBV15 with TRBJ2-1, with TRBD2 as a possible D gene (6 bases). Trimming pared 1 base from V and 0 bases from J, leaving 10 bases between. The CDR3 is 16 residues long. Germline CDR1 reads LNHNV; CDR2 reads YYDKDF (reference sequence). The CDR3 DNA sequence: TGTGCCACCAGCAGAGTAGCGGAAAGCTCCTACAATGAGCAGTTCTTC. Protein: CATSRVAESSYNEQFF.

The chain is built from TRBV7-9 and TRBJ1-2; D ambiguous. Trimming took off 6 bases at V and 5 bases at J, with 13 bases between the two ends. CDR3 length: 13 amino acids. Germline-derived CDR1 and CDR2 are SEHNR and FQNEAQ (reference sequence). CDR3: CASRSMASYGYTF. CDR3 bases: TGTGCCAGCAGATCCATGGCCTCTTATGGCTACACCTTC.

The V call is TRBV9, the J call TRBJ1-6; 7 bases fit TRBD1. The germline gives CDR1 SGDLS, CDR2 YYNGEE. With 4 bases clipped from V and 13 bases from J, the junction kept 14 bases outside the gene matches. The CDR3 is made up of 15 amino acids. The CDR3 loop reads CASSPRQGPEDPLHF. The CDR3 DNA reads TGTGCCAGCAGCCCGCGACAGGGCCCCGAGGATCCCCTCCACTTT. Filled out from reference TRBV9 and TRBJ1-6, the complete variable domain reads DSGVTQTPKHLITATGQRVTLRCSPRSGDLSVYWYQQSLDQGLQFLIQYYNGEERAKGNILERFSAQQFPDLHSELNLSSLELGDSALYFCASSPRQGPEDPLHFGNGTRLTVT.